This entry lists 5 T cell receptor beta chains sequenced from one sample in a study of naive and memory T cell subsets. RNA was extracted from roughly 2.5 ml of whole blood of healthy adults. Blood and skin TCR RNA was reverse transcribed with alpha and beta constant primers. One entry per CDR3 protein results from TCRdb running MiXCR on the 5' RACE reads. The sample lists more than 20,000 distinct CDR3 sequences, about 4% seen once, with over 7.5% in the top ten. The receptors derive from a male donor in good health.

This clonotype has at least ten counts. The chain combines TRBV28 with TRBJ2-2; D perhaps matches TRBD1 (5 bases). The CDR3 runs 17 residues. Germline V gives CDR1 MDHEN, CDR2 SYDVKM. Trimming took off 7 bases at V and 6 bases at J, with 24 bases between the two ends. The CDR3 reads CASTAQAGRIRAGELFF. CDR3 nucleotides: TGTGCCAGCACCGCACAGGCAGGGCGCATCCGGGCCGGGGAGCTGTTTTTT.

This clonotype was recorded at least ten times. V and J are TRBV29-1 and TRBJ2-3; 8 bases fit TRBD2. V shed 7 bases and J 2 bases; nucleotides not matched to a gene: 5. This CDR3 region has 13 residues. Germline V CDR1 and CDR2: SQVTM, ANQGSEA. The CDR3 sequence is CSDTSGNTDTQYF. CDR3 nucleotide sequence: TGCAGCGATACTAGCGGAAACACAGATACGCAGTATTTT.

This clonotype appeared many times. This rearrangement joins TRBV18 to TRBJ2-5; D possibly matches TRBD1 or TRBD2 (5 bases each). The V gene's germline CDR1 is KGHSH and CDR2 LQKENI. V lost 6 bases and J 3 bases, leaving 11 bases between the germline ends. The CDR3 runs to 13 residues. The DNA for the CDR3 is TGTGCCAGCTCGCATGGGACGGAAGAGACCCAGTACTTC. It codes for CASSHGTEETQYF. Combining the CDR3 with reference TRBV18 and TRBJ2-5 gives the whole variable domain NAGVMQNPRHLVRRRGQEARLRCSPMKGHSHVYWYRQLPEEGLKFMVYLQKENIIDESGMPKERFSAEFPKEGPSILRIQQVVRGDSAAYFCASSHGTEETQYFGPGTRLLVL.

This clonotype was counted ten times or more. V is TRBV11-2 and J is TRBJ2-7, with 10 bases fitting TRBD2. Germline V lookup: CDR1 SGHAT, CDR2 FQNNGV. This CDR3 region has 16 residues. J was trimmed by 7 bases and V by 0 bases; bases with no gene match: 9. The CDR3 DNA follows: TGTGCCAGCAGCTTAGATCTAGCGGGGGCCCTTTATGAGCAGTACTTC. This sequence encodes CASSLDLAGALYEQYF.

This clonotype was counted many times. The rearrangement joins TRBV20-1 to TRBJ1-5; 8 bases agree with TRBD1. The CDR3 consists of 16 residues. Germline values: CDR1 DFQATT, CDR2 SNEGSKA (reference sequence). Losses at the gene ends were 7 bases for V and 2 bases for J; bases not matched to a gene: 13. CDR3 sequence reads: CSVPGQVLVGNQPQHF. The CDR3 DNA sequence: TGCAGTGTTCCGGGACAGGTCCTCGTGGGCAATCAGCCCCAGCATTTT.